A selection of T cell receptor beta chains follows, all from one sample in a study of blood T cell repertoires in COVID-19. Profiled with immunoSEQ multiplex PCR; TCRdb holds only in-frame clones, not every one. The table includes 30,000 to 45,000 clones, roughly 77% detected once. Sequenced sample: peripheral blood. These receptors all come from a human donor in a cohort sampled during active or convalescent COVID-19. The donor label of this sample is uncertain. Both conserved end residues are part of each CDR3. D genes are given only for firm matches. Clone size, where shown, is once, few, many, or a class for clones that have expanded.

CDR3nt,CDR3aa,j_gene,abundance,d_gene,v_gene
TGTGCCAGCTCACCTCTCGCCAGGGGGGACACTGAAGCTTTCTTT,CASSPLARGDTEAFF,TRBJ1-1,-,TRBD1,TRBV18
TGTGCCAGCAGTTACTCGGGGGCGGGCCAGCCCCAGCATTTT,CASSYSGAGQPQHF,TRBJ1-5,-,-,TRBV6-2/TRBV6-3
TGTGCCGTACCCCGAAACAGCAATGAAAAACTGTTTTTT,CAVPRNSNEKLFF,TRBJ1-4,-,-,TRBV30
TGTGCCAGCACCAGACAGTTTCTGCGATCACCCCTCCACTTT,CASTRQFLRSPLHF,TRBJ1-6,-,-,TRBV27
TGCGCCAGCAGCTTCAGCGGGAGGGCCGGACATGAGCAGTTCTTC,CASSFSGRAGHEQFF,TRBJ2-1,-,TRBD2,TRBV5-1
TGTGCCTGGAGTGTAATCGGCAATCAGCCCCAGCATTTT,CAWSVIGNQPQHF,TRBJ1-5,-,-,TRBV30
TGTGCCAGCACCGACACGGCAGGGCCGAACACTGAAGCTTTCTTT,CASTDTAGPNTEAFF,TRBJ1-1,-,-,TRBV3-1/TRBV3-2
TGCAGCGTTGGAGAACAGGGGCTGTACACCGGGGAGCTGTTTTTT,CSVGEQGLYTGELFF,TRBJ2-2,-,TRBD1,TRBV29-1
TGTGCCAGCAGCATCCACCCGGGACTAGCGGGAGGGGGGACCACAGATACGCAGTATTTT,CASSIHPGLAGGGTTDTQYF,TRBJ2-3,-,TRBD2,TRBV9
TGTGCCAGCAGTGGCGATAGCACTGAAGCTTTCTTT,CASSGDSTEAFF,TRBJ1-1,-,-,TRBV25-1
TGTGCCAGCAGTGAAGTACGCGGCACTGAAGCTTTCTTT,CASSEVRGTEAFF,TRBJ1-1,once,-,TRBV2
TGTGCCAGCAGAACCTGGCAGGGCGGTAACTATGGCTACACCTTC,CASRTWQGGNYGYTF,TRBJ1-2,few,-,TRBV6-5
TGTGCCAGCAGCTTGATTAAGGCCGGGACTAGCGGGAGAGGGGAGACCCAGTACTTC,CASSLIKAGTSGRGETQYF,TRBJ2-5,-,TRBD2,TRBV7-6
TGTGCCAGCAGCTTATTCGGGGGGGAGAACACTGAAGCTTTCTTT,CASSLFGGENTEAFF,TRBJ1-1,-,-,TRBV7-3
TGTGCCACCAGTGGCGGGAGCGGGGATGAAAAACTGTTTTTT,CATSGGSGDEKLFF,TRBJ1-4,-,-,TRBV24-1
TGTGCAAGTCGCTCTCCGCAGGGCACCTCCTACGAGCAGTACTTC,CASRSPQGTSYEQYF,TRBJ2-7,-,-,TRBV12-2
TGTGCCAGCAGCTCGCGGTCACGGGGGTACCAAGAGACCCAGTACTTC,CASSSRSRGYQETQYF,TRBJ2-5,-,-,TRBV11-3
TGCAGCATCGGACAGGGACGATGGGGCACTGAAGCTTTCTTT,CSIGQGRWGTEAFF,TRBJ1-1,-,TRBD1,TRBV29-1
TGTGCCAGCAGCGCGACTAGCGGGATATCAGAGACCCAGTACTTC,CASSATSGISETQYF,TRBJ2-5,-,TRBD2,TRBV9
TGTGCCAGCTCACCTTCGGGACAGGGGGAGACCCAGTACTTC,CASSPSGQGETQYF,TRBJ2-5,-,TRBD1,TRBV18
TGTGCCAGTAGTATGGGACAGCCTTTGAATTCACCCCTCCACTTT,CASSMGQPLNSPLHF,TRBJ1-6,-,TRBD1,TRBV19
TGTGCCAGCAGCCCCCGACTAGCTTACGAGCAGTACTTC,CASSPRLAYEQYF,TRBJ2-7,-,TRBD2,TRBV3-1/TRBV3-2
TGTGCCAGCAGGGTAGCGGGAGGCGGGAGGGATACGCAGTATTTT,CASRVAGGGRDTQYF,TRBJ2-3,-,TRBD2,TRBV28
TGTGCCAGCAGCTTTCGAGAAAACACTGAAGCTTTCTTT,CASSFRENTEAFF,TRBJ1-1,-,-,TRBV11-2
TGTGCCAGCAGTGAAATGGGTAGGGGACAGGGAAAGACCCAGTACTTC,CASSEMGRGQGKTQYF,TRBJ2-5,-,TRBD1,TRBV6-1
TGTGCCACCGCAGGAGTAGGACAGGGGGAGGCGACTGAAGCTTTCTTT,CATAGVGQGEATEAFF,TRBJ1-1,once,TRBD1,TRBV24-1
TGTGCCAGCAGTGTCAGCGGGAGGTTAGATGAGCAGTTCTTC,CASSVSGRLDEQFF,TRBJ2-1,-,TRBD2,TRBV28
TGTGCCAGTAGTGCCTCAGGATTCGGGGGCGAGCAGTACTTC,CASSASGFGGEQYF,TRBJ2-7,-,-,TRBV19
TGTGCCAGCAGCCAATCCACTTCCGGGACTAGATCTTTGAATGAGCAGTTCTTC,CASSQSTSGTRSLNEQFF,TRBJ2-1,-,TRBD2,TRBV4-2
TGTGCCAGCTCACCAGGGACAGCTAACTATGGCTACACCTTC,CASSPGTANYGYTF,TRBJ1-2,-,TRBD1,TRBV18
TGTGCCAGCAAAGTAAAGGGAGGGGATACGCAGTATTTT,CASKVKGGDTQYF,TRBJ2-3,-,TRBD2,TRBV7-2
TGCGCCAGCAGCTTGCCCAGGGATGAGCAGTTCTTC,CASSLPRDEQFF,TRBJ2-1,once,-,TRBV5-1
TGTGCCAGTAGTCGCCAAACAGGGCTGGCAGAGACCCAGTACTTC,CASSRQTGLAETQYF,TRBJ2-5,-,-,TRBV19
TGTGCCAGTAGTATGGCCAGGGGAGGGACTGAAGCTTTCTTT,CASSMARGGTEAFF,TRBJ1-1,-,-,TRBV19
TGTGCCAGCAGTGAGGCTAGCGGGTATTACTCCTACAATGAGCAGTTCTTC,CASSEASGYYSYNEQFF,TRBJ2-1,once,TRBD2,TRBV6-1
TGCGCCAGCAGCCCTGGGACAGTCTATGGCTACACCTTC,CASSPGTVYGYTF,TRBJ1-2,once,TRBD1,TRBV5-1
TGCGCCAGCAGCCAAGATCAGGGGGCGCGGGGCCGAAACACCATATATTTT,CASSQDQGARGRNTIYF,TRBJ1-3,-,TRBD1,TRBV4-1
TGTGCCAGCAGCCTGGGACTTCAAAACACCATATATTTT,CASSLGLQNTIYF,TRBJ1-3,-,-,TRBV11-2
TGTGCCAGCAGTGAAGGGCCGGATACGCAGTATTTT,CASSEGPDTQYF,TRBJ2-3,-,-,TRBV6-1
TGTGCCAGTAGTAACCACAGGGACAGGGCTGGGGCCAACGTCCTGACTTTC,CASSNHRDRAGANVLTF,TRBJ2-6,-,TRBD1,TRBV19